This T cell receptor (beta chain) was recovered during a study of OX40 agonist ivuxolimab in advanced cancers. Looking at the study overall: Of the patients, three showed partial responses, one with hepatocellular carcinoma and two with cutaneous melanoma. General study results and limits: Expanded clones were, on average, more numerous among CD8+ T cells than CD4+.

Regarding this clone: The target antigen is unknown.

Measured with immunoSEQ multiplex PCR; TCRdb has only the in-frame clones, and not every one. The sample lists over 80,000 clones; 86% were seen once. In germline, CDR1 is DFQATT, CDR2 SNEGSKA (reference sequence). V was trimmed by 8 bases and J by 7 bases, leaving 14 bases between them. There are 11 residues in the CDR3. The sequencing used CD4+ or CD8+ T cells sorted from blood, collected in a trial of the OX40 agonist ivuxolimab. This sequence was found in an adult with an advanced solid tumor such as melanoma, head and neck, liver or kidney cancer. The chain uses TRBV20-1 and TRBJ1-1; D is uncertain. CDR3 sequence reads: CSSYPWGEAFF. In DNA, the CDR3 is TGCAGTTCTTACCCCTGGGGTGAAGCTTTCTTT.